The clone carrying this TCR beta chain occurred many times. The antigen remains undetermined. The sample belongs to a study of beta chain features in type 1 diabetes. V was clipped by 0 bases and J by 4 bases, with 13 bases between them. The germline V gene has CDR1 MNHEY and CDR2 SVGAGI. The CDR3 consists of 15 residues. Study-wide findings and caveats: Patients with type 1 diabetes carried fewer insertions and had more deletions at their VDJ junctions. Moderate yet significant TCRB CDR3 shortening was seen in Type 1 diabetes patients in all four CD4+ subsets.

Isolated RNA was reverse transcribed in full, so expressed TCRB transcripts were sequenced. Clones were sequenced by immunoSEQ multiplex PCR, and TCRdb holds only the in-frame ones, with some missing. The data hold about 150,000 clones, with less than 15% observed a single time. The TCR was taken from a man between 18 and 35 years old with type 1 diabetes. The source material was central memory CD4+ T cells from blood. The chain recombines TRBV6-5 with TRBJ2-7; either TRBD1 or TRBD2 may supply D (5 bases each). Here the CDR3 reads CASSYSIRESYEQYF. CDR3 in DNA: TGTGCCAGCAGTTACTCTATCAGGGAGTCGTACGAGCAGTACTTC.